These T cell receptor beta chains were read from a single sample in a study of identical twins. TCRdb fed the 5' RACE reads into MiXCR, producing one record per CDR3 protein. The table lists around 680,000 distinct CDR3 sequences, around 8.6% of them singletons. These same records also appear under a second study, on yellow fever vaccine responses in identical twins.

The sequenced sample was PBMCs. The source of these receptors is a woman aged 18-29 years in good health. The CDR3 runs from the conserved cysteine through the conserved F or W. D genes are given only for firm matches. Clone size appears in some rows only: once, few, many, or a class for an expanded clone.

d_call	cdr3_length	v_call	j_call	clone_size	cdr3_nt	cdr3_aa
TRBD2	18	TRBV12-3/TRBV12-4	TRBJ2-1	once	TGTGCCAGCAGTTTGAGGACTAGCGGGAGGGAATCCTACAATGAGCAGTTCTTC	CASSLRTSGRESYNEQFF
-	14	TRBV6-2/TRBV6-3	TRBJ2-1	many	TGTGCCACAGAAGCGGTCTACCCCTACAATGAGCAGTTCTTC	CATEAVYPYNEQFF
TRBD1	16	TRBV5-1	TRBJ2-7	many	TGCGCCAGCAGCTTGGATGGGACAGGGATCTCCTACGAGCAGTACTTC	CASSLDGTGISYEQYF
-	13	TRBV28	TRBJ2-7	many	TGTGCCAGCAGTTTTCGGGTTCCCTACGAGCAGTACTTC	CASSFRVPYEQYF
-	14	TRBV5-1	TRBJ2-3	-	TGCGCCAGCAGCTCTAATACCGTCGCGGATACGCAGTATTTT	CASSSNTVADTQYF
-	13	TRBV10-1	TRBJ2-7	-	TGCGCCAGCAGCCCTCCAGTCGGGACCGAGCAGTACTTC	CASSPPVGTEQYF
-	12	TRBV2	TRBJ2-7	many	TGTGCCAGCAGTGATTACGGGCTGGAGCAGTACTTC	CASSDYGLEQYF
-	12	TRBV15	TRBJ2-7	few	TGTGCCACCAGCAGAGATTTTTACGAGCAGTACTTC	CATSRDFYEQYF
TRBD2	15	TRBV12-3/TRBV12-4	TRBJ2-5	few	TGTGCCAGCAGTTTTGCTAGCGGGGGGGTAGAGACCCAGTACTTC	CASSFASGGVETQYF
TRBD1	14	TRBV5-1	TRBJ1-1	-	TGCGCCAGCAGCCCAGGGGGCAGTGAAACTGAAGCTTTCTTT	CASSPGGSETEAFF
TRBD1	16	TRBV5-1	TRBJ1-1	few	TGCGCCAGCAGCGTAGGGACAGAAGCGGTGAACACTGAAGCTTTCTTT	CASSVGTEAVNTEAFF
-	16	TRBV18	TRBJ2-5	-	TGTGCCAGCTCACCCAACCCGCAGGGGGGAGGAGAGACCCAGTACTTC	CASSPNPQGGGETQYF
TRBD1	16	TRBV7-9	TRBJ2-5	-	TGTGCCAGCAGCCCAACCGGGACAGGGTACCAAGAGACCCAGTACTTC	CASSPTGTGYQETQYF
-	14	TRBV7-2	TRBJ2-7	-	TGTGCCAGCAGTCCCTCTAGCGCAACTTACGAGCAGTACTTC	CASSPSSATYEQYF
-	15	TRBV5-1	TRBJ2-5	-	TGCGCCAGCAGCCTTGAACAGGGCTACCAAGAGACCCAGTACTTC	CASSLEQGYQETQYF
-	12	TRBV7-9	TRBJ2-3	-	TGTGCCAGCAGCCATCAAACAGATACGCAGTATTTT	CASSHQTDTQYF
TRBD1	16	TRBV4-1	TRBJ1-2	many	TGCGCCAGCAGCCCACGGACAGGGGATTTTAACTATGGCTACACCTTC	CASSPRTGDFNYGYTF
TRBD2	13	TRBV18	TRBJ2-7	few	TGTGCCAGCTCACCTATACTAGCGAACGAGCAGTACTTC	CASSPILANEQYF
-	15	TRBV9	TRBJ2-3	few	TGTGCCAGCAGCGTATCTTGGCGGGGCACAGATACGCAGTATTTT	CASSVSWRGTDTQYF
-	15	TRBV5-1	TRBJ2-7	many	TGCGCCAGCAGCGACAAACCGGGACACAGCTACGAGCAGTACTTC	CASSDKPGHSYEQYF
-	16	TRBV7-6	TRBJ2-5	-	TGTGCCAGCAGCTTACCTGGACAGCGACCGAAAGAGACCCAGTACTTC	CASSLPGQRPKETQYF
-	16	TRBV29-1	TRBJ2-3	many	TGCAGCGCTCCCATCCCCGATAGCGGAGAAGGGGATACGCAGTATTTT	CSAPIPDSGEGDTQYF